This TCR beta chain was identified during a study of T cells in Graves' hyperthyroidism and ophthalmopathy. TCR beta CDR3 sequences were amplified from RNA transcripts. A set of HTBI primers served as the primers for a first-round RT-PCR of the TCR CDR3. TCRdb reanalysed the multiplex PCR reads using MiXCR and keeps one entry per CDR3 protein. The sample holds about 500,000 distinct CDR3 sequences; approximately 15% are singletons and the top ten take 18%. No progression to ophthalmopathy during 18 months of follow-up defined stable disease. This clonotype showed up many times. This sequence originates from a woman younger than 30 with Graves' hyperthyroidism. The sequencing input was blood.

The CDR3 nucleotides read TGCAGTGCTAGTAATCTAGCGGCCAACAATGAGCAGTTCTTC. Translation gives CSASNLAANNEQFF. The V call is TRBV20-1, the J call TRBJ2-1, with 7 bases that match TRBD2. CDR3 length: 14 amino acids. The V segment lost 3 bases and the J segment 5 bases; nucleotides outside the gene matches: 7. Germline CDR1 and CDR2: DFQATT and SNEGSKA (reference sequence).